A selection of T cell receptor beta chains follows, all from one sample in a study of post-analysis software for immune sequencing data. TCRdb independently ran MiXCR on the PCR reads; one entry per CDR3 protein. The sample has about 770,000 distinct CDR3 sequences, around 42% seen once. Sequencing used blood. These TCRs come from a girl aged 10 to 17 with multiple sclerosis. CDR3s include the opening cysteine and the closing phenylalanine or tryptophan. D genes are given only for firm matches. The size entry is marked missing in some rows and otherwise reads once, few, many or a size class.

CASNSGTSGSPYNEQFF,TGTGCCAGCAACTCCGGGACTAGCGGGAGCCCCTACAATGAGCAGTTCTTC,NA,TRBJ2-1,TRBV28,TRBD2
CSATKGAYEQYF,TGCAGCGCCACTAAAGGCGCCTACGAGCAGTACTTC,few,TRBJ2-7,TRBV29-1,NA
CASSVVRVDEQFF,TGTGCCAGTAGTGTAGTCAGGGTAGATGAGCAGTTCTTC,NA,TRBJ2-1,TRBV19,NA
CGVQRSGIQGEQFF,TGTGGCGTTCAGCGGTCCGGGATACAAGGTGAGCAGTTCTTC,few,TRBJ2-1,TRBV6-2/TRBV6-3,NA
CASSHRDRGNGYTF,TGTGCCAGCAGTCACCGGGACAGGGGGAATGGCTACACCTTC,NA,TRBJ1-2,TRBV12-3/TRBV12-4,TRBD1
CATKPGDFTDTQYF,TGTGCCACCAAGCCGGGGGACTTCACAGATACGCAGTATTTT,NA,TRBJ2-3,TRBV15,NA
CASTLAGIYNEQFF,TGTGCCAGCACACTGGCGGGGATCTACAATGAGCAGTTCTTC,NA,TRBJ2-1,TRBV2,NA
CASWGDHSYEQYF,TGTGCCAGCTGGGGGGACCATAGCTACGAGCAGTACTTC,many,TRBJ2-7,TRBV6-5,NA
CASRLTGSNQPQHF,TGTGCCAGCAGACTGACAGGCAGCAATCAGCCCCAGCATTTT,NA,TRBJ1-5,TRBV27,NA
CASRAGQGVIYGYTF,TGTGCCAGCAGAGCCGGACAGGGCGTCATCTATGGCTACACCTTC,NA,TRBJ1-2,TRBV7-2,TRBD1
CATTPEPGLVGEQYF,TGTGCCACCACCCCAGAACCGGGACTAGTCGGCGAGCAGTACTTC,NA,TRBJ2-7,TRBV15,TRBD2
CASSLEGSRYEQYF,TGTGCCAGCAGCTTAGAAGGTAGCCGCTACGAGCAGTACTTC,NA,TRBJ2-7,TRBV7-2,NA
CASSLSGQGGPDEQFF,TGTGCCAGCAGTCTATCCGGACAGGGGGGGCCCGATGAGCAGTTCTTC,once,TRBJ2-1,TRBV27,TRBD1
CASSPMGGPYNEQFF,TGTGCCAGCAGCCCGATGGGGGGTCCCTACAATGAGCAGTTCTTC,NA,TRBJ2-1,TRBV5-6,NA
CVSSEAEEGPDTQYF,TGTGTCAGCAGTGAAGCGGAAGAGGGCCCAGATACGCAGTATTTT,few,TRBJ2-3,TRBV6-1,NA
CASSPGEIYGYTF,TGTGCCAGCAGTCCAGGGGAAATCTATGGCTACACCTTC,few,TRBJ1-2,TRBV25-1,NA
CASSQVGGTGELFF,TGTGCCAGCAGCCAAGTGGGGGGGACCGGGGAGCTGTTTTTT,NA,TRBJ2-2,TRBV4-2,TRBD2
CASSLGWPRFPDTQYF,TGTGCCAGCAGCTTAGGGTGGCCTAGATTCCCCGATACGCAGTATTTT,NA,TRBJ2-3,TRBV7-3,NA
CASSYSGPHYEQYF,TGTGCCAGCAGTTATTCGGGACCGCACTACGAGCAGTACTTC,NA,TRBJ2-7,TRBV27,NA
CASSRGGANYGYTF,TGTGCCAGCAGTAGGGGAGGGGCGAACTATGGCTACACCTTC,NA,TRBJ1-2,TRBV27,NA
CATSSVVLAGLNTGELFF,TGTGCCACCAGCAGTGTGGTCCTAGCGGGACTGAACACCGGGGAGCTGTTTTTT,NA,TRBJ2-2,TRBV15,TRBD2
CASSQVGVPDTQYF,TGCGCCAGCAGCCAAGTTGGTGTCCCAGATACGCAGTATTTT,NA,TRBJ2-3,TRBV4-1,NA
CASSEEVVWGNEQFF,TGTGCCAGCAGTGAAGAGGTAGTTTGGGGCAATGAGCAGTTCTTC,NA,TRBJ2-1,TRBV6-1,NA
CASSQDREGQNTGELFF,TGCGCCAGCAGCCAAGATCGGGAGGGACAGAACACCGGGGAGCTGTTTTTT,few,TRBJ2-2,TRBV4-3,TRBD2
CSAATGNGYEQYF,TGCAGCGCTGCAACAGGGAATGGGTACGAGCAGTACTTC,few,TRBJ2-7,TRBV29-1,NA
CASSWTSGRVKAYEQYF,TGTGCCAGCAGTTGGACTAGCGGGAGGGTCAAAGCCTACGAGCAGTACTTC,NA,TRBJ2-7,TRBV28,TRBD2
CASSTLDRGPYSEQFF,TGCGCCAGCAGCACGCTGGACAGGGGTCCATACAGTGAGCAGTTCTTC,NA,TRBJ2-1,TRBV5-1,TRBD1
CASRSGERETQYF,TGTGCCAGCAGAAGTGGCGAGAGGGAGACCCAGTACTTC,NA,TRBJ2-5,TRBV6-2/TRBV6-3,NA
CASSLGRVLQPQHF,TGTGCCAGCAGCTTGGGGCGGGTATTGCAGCCCCAGCATTTT,NA,TRBJ1-5,TRBV5-8,NA
CASSRGLAGETDTQYF,TGTGCCAGCAGCAGGGGGCTAGCGGGAGAAACAGATACGCAGTATTTT,NA,TRBJ2-3,TRBV6-5,TRBD2
CASSYSSTTSASTDTQYF,TGTGCCAGCAGTTACTCGAGTACGACTAGCGCTAGCACAGATACGCAGTATTTT,few,TRBJ2-3,TRBV6-5,TRBD2
CSVGRFGEKLFF,TGCAGCGTTGGGAGGTTTGGGGAAAAGCTGTTTTTT,NA,TRBJ1-4,TRBV29-1,NA
CASSTSPRDTLGIQETQYF,TGTGCCAGCAGTACCAGCCCCCGGGACACCCTGGGGATACAAGAGACCCAGTACTTC,NA,TRBJ2-5,TRBV6-1,NA
CASSESGGLGYGYTF,TGTGCCAGCAGCGAGTCGGGGGGCTTGGGCTATGGCTACACCTTC,few,TRBJ1-2,TRBV7-2,NA
CASRDPNYNEQFF,TGTGCCAGCAGAGACCCGAACTACAATGAGCAGTTCTTC,few,TRBJ2-1,TRBV7-8,NA
CASSLDSSYNSPLHF,TGTGCCAGCAGCTTAGACAGCTCCTATAATTCACCCCTCCACTTT,few,TRBJ1-6,TRBV7-9,NA
CSARDPRSGLAGGDEQYF,TGCAGTGCTAGAGATCCAAGATCCGGACTAGCGGGAGGGGACGAGCAGTACTTC,many,TRBJ2-7,TRBV20-1,TRBD2
CSARGIARVNSYEQYF,TGCAGTGCTAGAGGTATAGCGAGAGTCAATTCCTACGAGCAGTACTTC,NA,TRBJ2-7,TRBV20-1,NA
CASSYPTGLGYGYTF,TGTGCCAGCAGTTACCCGACAGGGCTCGGCTATGGCTACACCTTC,few,TRBJ1-2,TRBV6-6,TRBD1
CASSLTSGPSTDTQYF,TGCGCCAGCAGCCTGACTAGCGGGCCTAGCACAGATACGCAGTATTTT,NA,TRBJ2-3,TRBV5-1,TRBD2
CSARGRSNQPQHF,TGCAGTGCTAGAGGACGAAGCAATCAGCCCCAGCATTTT,NA,TRBJ1-5,TRBV20-1,NA
CSARDTGAYEQYF,TGCAGTGCTAGAGACACAGGTGCCTACGAGCAGTACTTC,few,TRBJ2-7,TRBV20-1,NA
CASSCLFSGGEQYF,TGTGCCAGCAGCTGTTTGTTCTCTGGAGGCGAGCAGTACTTC,NA,TRBJ2-7,TRBV7-8,NA
CASSVGGEKTQYF,TGTGCCAGCAGCGTAGGGGGGGAAAAGACCCAGTACTTC,NA,TRBJ2-5,TRBV9,NA
CASSLRGLETEAFF,TGTGCCAGCAGCTTAAGAGGGTTGGAGACTGAAGCTTTCTTT,NA,TRBJ1-1,TRBV7-8,NA
CASTPRGQGVHEQYF,TGTGCCAGCACACCCCGAGGACAGGGGGTACACGAGCAGTACTTC,few,TRBJ2-7,TRBV12-3/TRBV12-4,TRBD1
CASSVRRVAGYEQYF,TGTGCCAGCAGCGTGCGGCGGGTTGCCGGCTACGAGCAGTACTTC,few,TRBJ2-7,TRBV5-6,NA
CASRQAGVDGETQYF,TGTGCCAGCAGACAAGCGGGAGTTGATGGAGAGACCCAGTACTTC,NA,TRBJ2-5,TRBV6-6,TRBD2
CASSLTYTHEQFF,TGTGCCAGCAGCTTAACCTACACCCATGAGCAGTTCTTC,few,TRBJ2-1,TRBV7-3,NA
CASSLWTSGSMGNEQFF,TGTGCCAGCAGCCTATGGACTAGCGGGAGTATGGGGAATGAGCAGTTCTTC,NA,TRBJ2-1,TRBV7-2,TRBD2
CASSVGAVDTQYF,TGTGCCAGCAGCGTCGGAGCGGTAGATACGCAGTATTTT,few,TRBJ2-3,TRBV7-6,NA